Following are 31 T cell receptor beta chains from one sample sequenced in a study of blood T cell repertoires in COVID-19. The method was immunoSEQ multiplex PCR; TCRdb's version includes in-frame clones alone and lacks a portion of them. The repertoire consists of roughly 190,000 clones, with approximately 80% occurring once and the leading ten covering approximately 6.9%. The sample taken for sequencing was peripheral blood. The receptor set was obtained from a man aged 60-69 years with acute or convalescent COVID-19.

This clone was recorded once. V gene TRBV5-1 combines with J gene TRBJ2-1; 7 nucleotides line up with TRBD2. The V and J ends lost 4 bases and 3 bases, in that order; junction bases with no gene match: 13. The length of the CDR3 is 17 residues. From germline, CDR1 is SGHRS and CDR2 YFSETQ. The CDR3 region has the DNA TGCGCCAGCAGCGCCGAGGATGCGGGAGCGGTCTACAATGAGCAGTTCTTC. Its protein is CASSAEDAGAVYNEQFF.

The CDR3 reads CATSSGGQNYGYTF. The CDR3, as DNA: TGTGCCACCAGCAGCGGAGGACAGAACTATGGCTACACCTTC. The genes are TRBV15 and TRBJ1-2; possible D gene TRBD1, 6 bases. The germline CDR1 and CDR2 sequences are LNHNV and YYDKDF (reference sequence). V lost 3 bases to trimming and J lost 2 bases, with 10 bases between them. CDR3 size: 14 residues.

This clone came up once. The chain recombines TRBV10-3 with TRBJ2-1, with D possibly TRBD2 on 6 matching bases. This CDR3 has 11 residues. The ends were cut back, 4 bases at V and 8 bases at J, with 6 bases in the middle. Germline lookup yields CDR1 ENHRY and CDR2 SYGVKD. The CDR3 reads CAISGRDEQFF. CDR3 in DNA: TGTGCCATCAGTGGGAGGGATGAGCAGTTCTTC.

The rearrangement uses TRBV25-1 and TRBJ2-1, with 11 bases aligning to TRBD2. The CDR3 runs 14 residues. Germline V gives CDR1 MGHDK, CDR2 SYGVNS. V lost 8 bases, J lost 4 bases, and 4 bases stayed unmatched. The CDR3 DNA is TGTGCCAGCTCCGGACTAGCGGGTTACAATGAGCAGTTCTTC. Protein: CASSGLAGYNEQFF.

V and J are TRBV6-5 and TRBJ1-4, with a possible D match to TRBD1 (6 bases). From germline, CDR1 is MNHEY and CDR2 SVGAGI. The CDR3 is 13 amino acids. Between the trimmed V and J ends, which lost 5 bases and 8 bases, there was a span of 12 bases. In DNA, the CDR3 is TGTGCCAGCAGTCCAGGGGCAGGGGAAAAACTGTTTTTT. Its translation is CASSPGAGEKLFF.

This clone has only a few counts. The chain joins TRBV2 to TRBJ1-3; D is ambiguous. V lost 5 bases, J lost 0 bases, and 11 bases lay in between. The CDR3 is 15 residues long. The germline V gene has CDR1 SNHLY and CDR2 FYNNEI. The CDR3 DNA is TGTGCCAGCAGTAGCACGGCGGGCTCTGGAAACACCATATATTTT. This codes for CASSSTAGSGNTIYF.

This clone was recorded only once. The gene calls are TRBV24-1 and TRBJ2-1; TRBD1 matches 9 bases. Germline values: CDR1 KGHDR, CDR2 SFDVKD. This CDR3 comprises 16 residues. The V segment lost 0 bases and the J segment 7 bases; nucleotides outside the gene matches: 6. The CDR3 nucleotides are TGTGCCACCAGTGATTTGCAGACAGGGGGGAATAATGAGCAGTTCTTC. Amino acid sequence: CATSDLQTGGNNEQFF.

This rearrangement joins TRBV24-1 to TRBJ1-5; TRBD1 agrees at 10 bases. The length of the CDR3 is 17 residues. Germline CDR1 and CDR2: KGHDR and SFDVKD. J gave up 2 bases and V 9 bases, and 12 bases lay outside the gene matches. The CDR3 DNA sequence: TGTGCCACCCTAGGACAGGGGGTAGGTGAAGGCAATCAGCCCCAGCATTTT. It specifies CATLGQGVGEGNQPQHF.

The chain is built from TRBV7-2 and TRBJ1-3; TRBD1 agrees at 7 bases. V was clipped by 1 base and J by 2 bases; unmatched bases: 8. Germline V gives CDR1 SGHTA, CDR2 FQGNSA. The CDR3 has 17 amino acids. The CDR3 loop is CASSLVFIGGTGNTIYF. CDR3 coding DNA: TGTGCCAGCAGCTTAGTTTTTATAGGGGGCACTGGAAACACCATATATTTT.

The chain is built from TRBV12-3 or TRBV12-4 and TRBJ2-2, with D hard to call. CDR3 length: 12 amino acids. V was clipped by 3 bases and J by 6 bases, with 5 bases between them. The CDR3 loop reads CASSFGPGELFF. The CDR3 DNA follows: TGTGCCAGCAGTTTTGGCCCCGGGGAGCTGTTTTTT.

J is TRBJ1-3 and V is TRBV27; TRBD1 is a possible D gene (6 bases). Germline V gene data show CDR1 as MNHEY and CDR2 as SMNVEV (reference sequence). The CDR3 has 13 residues. Trimming removed 8 bases at V and 4 bases at J, with 12 bases between. The CDR3: CASLNRVGNTIYF. DNA for the CDR3: TGTGCCAGCCTAAACAGGGTCGGAAACACCATATATTTT.

The chain combines TRBV3-1 (or the pseudogene TRBV3-2) with TRBJ1-4; TRBD1 matches at 7 bases. V trimming: 7 bases; J trimming: 8 bases; junction bases outside the gene matches: 10. There are 14 residues in the CDR3. Germline CDR1 is LGHDT and CDR2 is YNNKEL (reference sequence). CDR3 protein: CASTLGQRGEKLFF. For the CDR3, the DNA is TGTGCCAGCACCTTGGGACAGAGGGGGGAAAAACTGTTTTTT.

This chain links TRBV7-6 with TRBJ2-3; 10 nucleotides line up with TRBD2. This CDR3 spans 16 amino acids. V lost 4 bases and J lost 2; bases outside the gene matches: 6. CDR1 SGHVS and CDR2 FNYEAQ come from the germline V gene. The CDR3 nucleotides are TGTGCCAGCAGCTCCTTAGCGGGGGGCCTCACAGATACGCAGTATTTT. This sequence encodes CASSSLAGGLTDTQYF.

The chain links TRBV19 to TRBJ1-2, with 9 bases identical to TRBD1. After removal of 7 bases from V and 2 bases from J, the junction contained 11 bases not matched to a gene. The CDR3 runs to 16 residues. In germline, CDR1 is LNHDA, CDR2 SQIVND (reference sequence). The CDR3 sequence: CASNPARQGGNYGYTF. CDR3 sequence (DNA): TGTGCCAGTAACCCAGCCAGACAGGGGGGAAACTATGGCTACACCTTC.

This clone was seen many times. This chain joins TRBV19 and TRBJ1-5; a possible D gene is TRBD1 (6 bases). Trimming stripped 0 bases from V and 7 bases from J, with 13 bases between. CDR1 and CDR2 (germline): LNHDA, SQIVND (reference sequence). This CDR3 contains 15 residues. The CDR3 spells CASSIDTGSLQPQHF. The CDR3, as DNA: TGTGCCAGTAGTATAGACACAGGGTCCCTCCAGCCCCAGCATTTT.

This clone was detected once. The V gene is TRBV5-5, the J gene TRBJ1-1; 8 bases fit TRBD1. J was trimmed by 1 base and V by 1 base; bases with no gene match: 6. The CDR3 has 16 residues. CDR1 SGHKS and CDR2 YYEKEE come from the germline V gene (reference sequence). The CDR3 DNA sequence: TGTGCCAGCAGCTTGACCATTGGACAGGGGAACACTGAAGCTTTCTTT. Translating it yields CASSLTIGQGNTEAFF.

The chain employs TRBV5-1 and TRBJ2-3; 7 bases agree with TRBD2. This CDR3 has 14 amino acids. J lost 6 bases, V lost 3 bases, and 7 bases had no gene match. Germline CDR1 is SGHRS and CDR2 is YFSETQ. The CDR3 reads CASSSSTSKDTQYF. CDR3 bases: TGCGCCAGCAGCTCCTCGACTAGCAAGGATACGCAGTATTTT.

This clone occurred a few times. The chain couples TRBV7-9 to TRBJ1-2; 8 nucleotides line up with TRBD1. J was trimmed by 8 bases and V by 3 bases; bases with no gene match: 5. The CDR3 has 13 residues. The germline gives CDR1 SEHNR, CDR2 FQNEAQ (reference sequence). CDR3 residues: CASSFDRGGGYTF. The CDR3, as DNA: TGTGCCAGCAGCTTCGACAGGGGTGGCGGCTACACCTTC.

V gene TRBV20-1 combines with J gene TRBJ2-1; TRBD1 might be the D (7 bases). V lost 3 bases, J lost 9 bases, and 9 bases lay in between. The germline CDR1 and CDR2 sequences are DFQATT and SNEGSKA (reference sequence). The CDR3 covers 11 residues. Here the CDR3 reads CSASQGGEQFF. CDR3 nucleotide sequence: TGCAGTGCTAGTCAGGGGGGTGAGCAGTTCTTC.

The CDR3 loop is CASSLGGGLQEKLFF. CDR3 coding DNA: TGTGCCAGCAGCTTGGGCGGAGGGCTCCAGGAAAAACTGTTTTTT. This rearrangement joins TRBV13 to TRBJ1-4; D remains ambiguous. Trimming pared 3 bases from V and 8 bases from J, leaving 16 bases between. The germline CDR1 and CDR2 sequences are PRHDT and FYEKMQ (reference sequence). There are 15 residues in the CDR3.

This chain links TRBV5-6 with TRBJ2-1, with 10 bases aligning to TRBD1. The CDR3 runs 16 residues. Germline lookup yields CDR1 SGHDT and CDR2 YYEEEE. The junction had 11 bases not matched to a gene; V was cut back by 5 bases and J by 6 bases. The CDR3 coding sequence is TGTGCCAGCAGTTACCCGACAGGGGGCTGGGGCAATGAGCAGTTCTTC. Its translation is CASSYPTGGWGNEQFF.

This chain uses TRBV19 with TRBJ1-5, with 11 bases aligning to TRBD1. Losses at the gene ends were 6 bases for V and 3 bases for J; bases not matched to a gene: 4. CDR3 length: 15 residues. Germline CDR1 is LNHDA and CDR2 is SQIVND (reference sequence). CDR3 DNA: TGTGCCAGTAGCCTGGGACAGGGGGTCAATCAGCCCCAGCATTTT. As protein: CASSLGQGVNQPQHF.

CDR3 nucleotide sequence: TGCGCCAGCAGCCAAGATCTGGGGACAGGGAGCTCCTATAATTCACCCCTCCACTTT. It translates to CASSQDLGTGSSYNSPLHF. V is TRBV4-3 and J is TRBJ1-6, with 9 bases fitting TRBD1. The CDR3 is 19 amino acids. J was trimmed by 0 bases and V by 0 bases; bases with no gene match: 6. Germline V gene lookup returns CDR1 LGHNA and CDR2 YSLEER.

The CDR3 DNA follows: TGTGCCAGCAGCATTAACGGAGCGGGAGTTACAGATACGCAGTATTTT. Its translation is CASSINGAGVTDTQYF. The chain links TRBV11-1 to TRBJ2-3, with 8 bases fitting TRBD2. Trimming cost V 5 bases and J 3 bases; bases outside gene matches: 10. CDR1 is SGHAT, CDR2 FQDESV, per germline (reference sequence). The CDR3 loop spans 16 amino acids.

This clone was detected a few times. The chain carries TRBV9 and TRBJ2-3; 12 nucleotides align to TRBD2. CDR3 length: 14 amino acids. The ends lost 3 bases at V and 6 bases at J; junction bases unmatched: 2. Looked up from germline, CDR1 is SGDLS and CDR2 is YYNGEE. CDR3 sequence (DNA): TGTGCCAGCAGCGCCGGGACTAGCGGGGATACGCAGTATTTT. This translates into CASSAGTSGDTQYF.

The chain employs TRBV4-1 and TRBJ2-3; D gene uncertain. From germline, CDR1 is MGHRA and CDR2 YSYEKL. Trimming shortened V by 2 bases and J by 3 bases, and 15 bases separated the two germline ends. The CDR3 runs to 16 residues. The CDR3 region is CASSQPSPLETDTQYF. In nucleotides, the CDR3 is TGCGCCAGCAGCCAACCTTCCCCGTTAGAGACAGATACGCAGTATTTT.

This sequence joins TRBV18 and TRBJ1-5, with 8 bases fitting TRBD1. This CDR3 has 14 residues. The trim removed 5 bases at V and 5 bases at J, leaving 5 bases unmatched. Germline CDR1 is KGHSH and CDR2 is LQKENI. The CDR3 here is CASSSGTGYQPQHF. CDR3 DNA sequence: TGTGCCAGCTCATCCGGGACAGGTTATCAGCCCCAGCATTTT.

The CDR3 region has the DNA TGTGCCACCAGTGATCCCGGGACAGGGGCCTCCTACGAGCAGTACTTC. Translating it yields CATSDPGTGASYEQYF. The V gene is TRBV24-1, the J gene TRBJ2-7, with 10 bases lining up with TRBD1. Trimming took 3 bases from V and 0 from J; bases not matched to a gene: 4. This CDR3 contains 16 residues. The germline V gene encodes CDR1 KGHDR and CDR2 SFDVKD.

The chain combines TRBV15 with TRBJ1-2, with TRBD1 matching over 9 bases. The CDR3 contains 16 residues. The V gene's germline CDR1 is LNHNV and CDR2 YYDKDF (reference sequence). J lost 4 bases, V lost 3 bases, and 9 bases had no gene match. CDR3 sequence: CATSSHLQGASYGYTF. CDR3 sequence (DNA): TGTGCCACCAGCAGCCATCTACAGGGGGCCAGCTATGGCTACACCTTC.

This chain joins TRBV11-2 and TRBJ1-2, with D perhaps TRBD1 (5 bases). Germline assignment: CDR1 SGHAT and CDR2 FQNNGV. V was shortened by 1 base and J by 4 bases, with 13 bases between the two germline ends. The CDR3 is made up of 15 amino acids. Here the CDR3 DNA reads TGTGCCAGCAGCTTAGTCAGGGATCTAACCTATGGCTACACCTTC. Residues: CASSLVRDLTYGYTF.

The chain is built from TRBV6-2 or TRBV6-3 and TRBJ1-5; 7 nucleotides line up with TRBD1. Unmatched junction bases numbered 26, after V lost 2 bases and J lost 7 bases. This CDR3 is 21 amino acids long. Germline V gene data show CDR1 as MNHEY and CDR2 as SVGEGT. CDR3 in DNA: TGTGCCAGCAGTTACCCCAAACAGGGGTGGCACGAATTAGGGGTGGCGCAGCCCCAGCATTTT. Translation: CASSYPKQGWHELGVAQPQHF.